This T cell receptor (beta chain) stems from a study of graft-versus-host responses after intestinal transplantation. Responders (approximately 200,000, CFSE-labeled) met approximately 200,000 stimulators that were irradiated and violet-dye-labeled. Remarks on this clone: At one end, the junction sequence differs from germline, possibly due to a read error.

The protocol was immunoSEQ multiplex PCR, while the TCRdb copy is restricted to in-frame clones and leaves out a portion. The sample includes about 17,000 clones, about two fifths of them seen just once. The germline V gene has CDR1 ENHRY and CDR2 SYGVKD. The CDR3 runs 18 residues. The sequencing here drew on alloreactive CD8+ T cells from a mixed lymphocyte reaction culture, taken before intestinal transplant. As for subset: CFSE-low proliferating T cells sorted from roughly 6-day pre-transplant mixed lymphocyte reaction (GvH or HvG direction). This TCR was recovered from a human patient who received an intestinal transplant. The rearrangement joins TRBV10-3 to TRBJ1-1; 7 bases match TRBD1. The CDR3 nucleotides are TGTGCCAGCAGTGACGAGTATGAGGGGGCCTTAAAAGGGACTGAAGCTTTCTTT. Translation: CASSDEYEGALKGTEAFF.